The 32 T cell receptor beta chains reported below all come from one sample, sequenced in a study of blood T cell repertoires in COVID-19. The method was immunoSEQ multiplex PCR; TCRdb's version includes in-frame clones alone and lacks a portion of them. Of about 250,000 clones in the sample, roughly 80% were seen once. The sequencing input was peripheral blood. Source of these receptors: a man aged 45 to 65 with active or convalescent COVID-19.

V gene TRBV3-1 (or the pseudogene TRBV3-2) combines with J gene TRBJ2-3; D unclear. The CDR3 is 11 residues long. V was pared by 5 bases and J by 6 bases, with 6 bases between. CDR1 is LGHDT and CDR2 is YNNKEL in the germline V gene (reference sequence). The CDR3 DNA sequence: TGTGCCAGCAGCGCCGAGGATACGCAGTATTTT. Encoded protein: CASSAEDTQYF.

V and J are TRBV6-5 and TRBJ1-4, with D perhaps TRBD1 (5 bases). The CDR3 sequence is 14 residues long. With 7 bases removed from V and 0 bases from J, the gap between germline ends came to 9 bases. Per germline, CDR1 MNHEY and CDR2 SVGAGI. The CDR3 sequence: CASTMTATNEKLFF. The CDR3 DNA is TGTGCCAGCACCATGACAGCAACTAATGAAAAACTGTTTTTT.

V usage is TRBV27 and J usage is TRBJ1-5; D perhaps matches TRBD1 (5 bases). The germline V gene encodes CDR1 MNHEY and CDR2 SMNVEV (reference sequence). Trimming stripped 3 bases from V and 0 bases from J, with 9 bases between. CDR3 length equals 15 residues. The CDR3, as DNA: TGTGCCAGCAGTTTTGCAGGGTATAGCAATCAGCCCCAGCATTTT. This gives the protein CASSFAGYSNQPQHF.

The chain uses TRBV4-3 and TRBJ1-5; D is possibly TRBD1 (6 bases). The CDR3 loop spans 14 amino acids. In germline, CDR1 is LGHNA, CDR2 YSLEER. V lost 0 bases and J lost 5, with 8 bases in between. CDR3 sequence: CASSQDTGYQPQHF. DNA of the CDR3: TGCGCCAGCAGCCAAGATACAGGGTATCAGCCCCAGCATTTT.

This clone was observed once. The genes are TRBV7-8 and TRBJ1-3, with 7 bases fitting TRBD1. The CDR3 has 17 amino acids. The J segment lost 3 bases and the V segment lost 1 base, leaving 9 bases of the junction unmatched. Germline-derived CDR1 and CDR2 are SGHVS and FQNEAQ. Written as DNA, the CDR3 is TGTGCCAGCAGCTTAGAAGGGGGCAGGGAATTTGGAAACACCATATATTTT. Translated: CASSLEGGREFGNTIYF.

The V call is TRBV7-2, the J call TRBJ2-2; the match to TRBD2 covers 13 bases. With 5 bases clipped from V and 1 base from J, the junction kept 4 bases outside the gene matches. The CDR3 has 17 residues. Germline V gene lookup returns CDR1 SGHTA and CDR2 FQGNSA. CDR3: CASSPRLAGGNTGELFF. The CDR3 DNA follows: TGTGCCAGCAGCCCTAGACTAGCGGGGGGGAACACCGGGGAGCTGTTTTTT.

The chain links TRBV7-2 to TRBJ1-1, with a possible D match to TRBD1 (5 bases). The CDR3 extends over 15 amino acids. Germline loops: CDR1 SGHTA, CDR2 FQGNSA. The V end lost 2 bases, the J end lost 1 base, and 11 bases lay between the germline ends. The CDR3 loop is CASSLIPGGNTEAFF. The CDR3 DNA follows: TGTGCCAGCAGCTTAATCCCGGGGGGGAACACTGAAGCTTTCTTT.

This chain links TRBV10-3 with TRBJ2-1; maybe TRBD1 (6 bases). The CDR3 contains 11 residues. The ends were cut back, 10 bases at V and 8 bases at J, with 12 bases in the middle. The V gene's germline CDR1 is ENHRY and CDR2 SYGVKD. CDR3 nucleotide sequence: TGTGCCACTCAGGGGATGGATGAGCAGTTCTTC. It codes for CATQGMDEQFF.

V is TRBV6-5 and J is TRBJ1-4; 9 bases are shared with TRBD1. This CDR3 has 16 amino acids. J gave up 8 bases and V 1 base, and 8 bases lay outside the gene matches. The germline V gene has CDR1 MNHEY and CDR2 SVGAGI. In nucleotides, the CDR3 is TGTGCCAGCAGTTACTTCCCGACAGGGGGTGCGGAAAAACTGTTTTTT. It encodes CASSYFPTGGAEKLFF.

This chain joins TRBV5-1 and TRBJ1-1; a weak D match, TRBD1 (6 bases). The germline V gene encodes CDR1 SGHRS and CDR2 YFSETQ. The CDR3 is 17 amino acids. V gave up 1 base and J gave up 5 bases, with 21 bases separating them. The CDR3 region is CASSLRGRGHQGTEAFF. The CDR3 nucleotides are TGCGCCAGCAGCTTGAGAGGTAGGGGACATCAGGGTACTGAAGCTTTCTTT.

The V gene is TRBV6-2 or TRBV6-3, the J gene TRBJ1-2; 8 positions match TRBD1. Germline assignment: CDR1 MNHEY and CDR2 SVGEGT. The CDR3 runs 15 residues. J lost 4 bases, V lost 0 bases, and 4 bases had no gene match. CDR3 sequence (DNA): TGTGCCAGCAGTTACTCGCAGGGGGCCCTCTATGGCTACACCTTC. This sequence encodes CASSYSQGALYGYTF.

The chain has TRBV3-1 (or the pseudogene TRBV3-2) and TRBJ1-3; TRBD1 might be the D (5 bases). Germline V CDR1 and CDR2: LGHDT, YNNKEL (reference sequence). The V and J ends lost 0 bases and 3 bases respectively, with 12 bases between them. The CDR3 runs to 16 residues. CDR3 DNA sequence: TGTGCCAGCAGCCAAGATACGGGGGTATATGGAAACACCATATATTTT. This translates into CASSQDTGVYGNTIYF.

With regard to this clone: The junction shows a germline mismatch at one end, possibly a read error. V and J are TRBV18 and TRBJ2-1; possible D gene TRBD2, 5 bases. This CDR3 spans 15 amino acids. Germline V gene data show CDR1 as KGHSH and CDR2 as LQKENI. The CDR3 loop is CASAPTPGFYNEQFF. CDR3 sequence (DNA): TGTGCCAGCGCACCGACTCCGGGGTTCTACAATGAGCAGTTCTTC.

V gene TRBV12-3 or TRBV12-4 combines with J gene TRBJ2-1; a possible D gene is TRBD2 (5 bases). This CDR3 has 13 residues. V dropped 5 bases and J dropped 5 bases, with 10 bases sitting between them. Written as DNA, the CDR3 is TGTGCCAGCAGTCCCAGCGGAAACAATGAGCAGTTCTTC. Translating it yields CASSPSGNNEQFF.

This clone showed up just once. Other DNA sequences in the same sample also yield this CDR3. The rearrangement joins TRBV6-2 or TRBV6-3 to TRBJ1-2; D might be TRBD1 (5 bases). Deletions cut 0 bases from V and 2 bases from J, with 7 bases between. The CDR3 totals 14 residues. Germline-derived CDR1 and CDR2 are MNHEY and SVGEGT. The CDR3 spells CASSYSTANYGYTF. The DNA of the CDR3 is TGTGCCAGCAGTTACTCGACAGCCAACTATGGCTACACCTTC.

The V and J genes are TRBV13 and TRBJ1-3; 8 bases fit TRBD1. J lost 0 bases, V lost 5 bases, and 12 bases had no gene match. The germline gives CDR1 PRHDT, CDR2 FYEKMQ (reference sequence). This CDR3 is 18 amino acids long. The DNA of the CDR3 is TGTGCCAGCAGCGTTCGTCCGGGACAGGTTGTCTCTGGAAACACCATATATTTT. Translated: CASSVRPGQVVSGNTIYF. The complete variable domain, with remaining parts taken from reference TRBV13 and TRBJ1-3, reads AAGVIQSPRHLIKEKRETATLKCYPIPRHDTVYWYQQGPGQDPQFLISFYEKMQSDKGSIPDRFSAQQFSDYHSELNMSSLELGDSALYFCASSVRPGQVVSGNTIYFGEGSWLTVV.

The chain links TRBV20-1 to TRBJ1-2; possibly TRBD1 for D (6 bases). This CDR3 is built from 11 residues. The germline V gene has CDR1 DFQATT and CDR2 SNEGSKA (reference sequence). V lost 3 bases and J 8 bases, leaving 10 bases between the germline ends. CDR3 bases: TGCAGTGCTAGCAGGGGCCACGGCTACACCTTC. It yields the protein CSASRGHGYTF.

This rearrangement joins TRBV15 to TRBJ1-4; 9 positions match TRBD1. The CDR3 length is 15 residues. V was clipped by 3 bases and J by 7 bases; unmatched bases: 6. Looked up from germline, CDR1 is LNHNV and CDR2 is YYDKDF (reference sequence). CDR3 sequence (DNA): TGTGCCACCAGCAGGCGGACAGGGGTCAGTGAAAAACTGTTTTTT. Translated, it gives CATSRRTGVSEKLFF.

V and J are TRBV5-5 and TRBJ1-6; weak D call: TRBD1 (5 bases). V was pared by 4 bases and J by 6 bases, with 11 bases between. In germline, CDR1 is SGHKS, CDR2 YYEKEE (reference sequence). The CDR3 totals 14 residues. The CDR3 here is CASSPGTPNSPLHF. CDR3 sequence (DNA): TGTGCCAGCAGCCCCGGGACTCCTAATTCACCCCTCCACTTT.

V gene TRBV21-1 combines with J gene TRBJ2-3; TRBD1 is the table's D call, not checked against the DNA. TRBV21-1 is annotated as a pseudogene. This CDR3 has 17 residues. CDR3 protein: CASSSRPDRGGPDTQYF. DNA of the CDR3: TGTGCCAGCAGCTCCCGCCCTGACAGGGGGGGTCCAGATACGCAGTATTTT.

The chain employs TRBV11-1 and TRBJ2-1; unclear D gene. The CDR3 length is 13 residues. V dropped 2 bases and J dropped 5 bases, with 7 bases sitting between them. Germline V gene lookup returns CDR1 SGHAT and CDR2 FQDESV (reference sequence). The DNA for the CDR3 is TGTGCCAGCAGCTTAAACCAGAACAATGAGCAGTTCTTC. It specifies CASSLNQNNEQFF.

The chain has TRBV6-5 and TRBJ2-7; the D is unclear. V lost 4 bases and J lost 0, with 7 bases in between. CDR3 length: 13 amino acids. CDR1 MNHEY and CDR2 SVGAGI come from the germline V gene. CDR3 loop: CASSLANSYEQYF. CDR3 bases: TGTGCCAGCAGTTTAGCCAACTCCTACGAGCAGTACTTC.

The rearrangement joins TRBV30 to TRBJ2-7, with 8 nucleotides matching TRBD2. This CDR3 region has 12 residues. With V trimmed by 4 bases and J by 5 bases, 4 bases remained unmatched. Germline V gives CDR1 GTSNPN, CDR2 SVGIG (reference sequence). CDR3 loop: CAWTPGGHEQYF. DNA for the CDR3: TGTGCCTGGACTCCGGGAGGGCACGAGCAGTACTTC.

The CDR3 reads CASSLSSGGYNEQFF. The CDR3 DNA sequence: TGTGCCAGCAGTTTATCCAGCGGGGGCTACAATGAGCAGTTCTTC. This chain connects TRBV27 to TRBJ2-1; 8 bases map to TRBD2. CDR1 is MNHEY, CDR2 SMNVEV, per germline (reference sequence). The CDR3 spans 15 residues. With 0 bases clipped from V and 3 bases from J, the junction kept 1 base outside the gene matches.

As to this clone: Distinct nucleotide sequences in the sample also encode this CDR3. This sequence joins TRBV9 and TRBJ2-5, with D uncertain. Germline V gene data show CDR1 as SGDLS and CDR2 as YYNGEE. V was cut by 0 bases and J by 4 bases, with 4 bases left in between. This CDR3 is built from 12 residues. The CDR3 spells CASSVAGETQYF. CDR3 in DNA: TGTGCCAGCAGCGTAGCGGGAGAGACCCAGTACTTC.

This clone came up a few times. This rearrangement joins TRBV6-5 to TRBJ1-6; D perhaps matches TRBD1 (5 bases). In germline, CDR1 is MNHEY, CDR2 SVGAGI. The CDR3 covers 15 residues. Trimming took 7 bases from V and 2 from J, leaving 12 bases between them. The CDR3 protein is CASMGGEAYNSPLHF. The CDR3 DNA follows: TGTGCCAGCATGGGGGGGGAAGCCTATAATTCACCCCTCCACTTT.

The rearrangement joins TRBV4-1 to TRBJ1-2; TRBD1 matches at 9 bases. The CDR3 contains 15 residues. Trimming at V came to 3 bases and at J to 5 bases, leaving 7 bases not matched to a gene. Germline V gives CDR1 MGHRA, CDR2 YSYEKL. This chain's CDR3 is CASSQNRGPGYGYTF. CDR3 sequence (DNA): TGCGCCAGCAGCCAGAACAGGGGGCCGGGGTATGGCTACACCTTC.

Only one count was recorded for this clone. This chain joins TRBV5-4 and TRBJ2-1; unclear D gene. The CDR3 totals 13 residues. The germline V and J ends were trimmed by 3 bases and 8 bases, with 12 bases remaining between them. The germline V gene has CDR1 SGHNT and CDR2 YYREEE (reference sequence). DNA of the CDR3: TGTGCCAGCAGCTCCAAGGTTGAGGATGAGCAGTTCTTC. Translating gives CASSSKVEDEQFF.

This chain uses TRBV10-2 with TRBJ2-5; TRBD2 matches 16 bases. This CDR3 contains 17 residues. The germline V gene has CDR1 WSHSY and CDR2 SAAADI. The junction had 5 bases not matched to a gene; V was cut back by 7 bases and J by 0 bases. CDR3 DNA sequence: TGCGCCAGCACTGGGACTAGCGGGGGGGCCGACCAAGAGACCCAGTACTTC. Protein: CASTGTSGGADQETQYF.

The gene calls are TRBV6-5 and TRBJ1-3; unclear D gene. The germline V and J ends were trimmed by 7 bases and 1 base, with 11 bases remaining between them. The germline CDR1 and CDR2 sequences are MNHEY and SVGAGI. The CDR3 is 14 amino acids. The CDR3 sequence is CASTQAVSGNTIYF. As DNA, the CDR3 is TGTGCCAGCACCCAAGCTGTATCTGGAAACACCATATATTTT.

This rearrangement joins TRBV7-2 to TRBJ2-7; 9 nucleotides align to TRBD1. CDR1 and CDR2 (germline): SGHTA, FQGNSA. V lost 1 base and J lost 5; bases outside the gene matches: 3. The CDR3 runs to 14 residues. This chain's CDR3 is CASSLGQGVHEQYF. As DNA, the CDR3 is TGTGCCAGCAGCTTAGGACAGGGGGTCCACGAGCAGTACTTC.

The rearrangement uses TRBV6-1 and TRBJ1-2; 7 bases align to TRBD1. CDR3 length: 15 residues. CDR1 is MNHNS and CDR2 is SASEGT in the germline V gene. V lost 1 base and J lost 4; bases outside the gene matches: 6. The CDR3 sequence is CASSEGAGGPYGYTF. CDR3 nucleotides: TGTGCCAGCAGTGAAGGGGCAGGGGGTCCCTATGGCTACACCTTC.